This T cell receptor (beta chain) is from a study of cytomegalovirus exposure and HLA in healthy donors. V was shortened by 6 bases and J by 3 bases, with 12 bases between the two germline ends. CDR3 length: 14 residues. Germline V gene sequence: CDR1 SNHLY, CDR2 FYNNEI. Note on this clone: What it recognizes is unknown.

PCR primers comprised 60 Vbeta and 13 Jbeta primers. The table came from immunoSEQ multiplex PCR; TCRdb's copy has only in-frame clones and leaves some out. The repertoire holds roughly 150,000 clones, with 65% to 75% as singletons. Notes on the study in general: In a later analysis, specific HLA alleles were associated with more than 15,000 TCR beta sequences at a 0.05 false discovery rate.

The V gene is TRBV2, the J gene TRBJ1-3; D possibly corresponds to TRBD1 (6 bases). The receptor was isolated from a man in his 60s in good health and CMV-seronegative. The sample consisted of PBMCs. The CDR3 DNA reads TGTGCCAGCAGGCAACCAGGGGATGGAAACACCATATATTTT. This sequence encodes CASRQPGDGNTIYF.